The source of this T cell receptor (beta chain) is a study of Graves' ophthalmopathy and Graves' hyperthyroidism. In the study overall: Calling hyperthyroidism stable required that no ophthalmopathy show up within 18 months of follow-up.

The authors amplified TCR beta CDR3 regions, and they did so from RNA transcripts for repertoire sequencing. Amplification began with first-round RT-PCR using HTBI primers, then second-round multiplex PCR was performed. MiXCR was run by TCRdb on the multiplex PCR reads, yielding one entry per CDR3 protein. This table holds over a million distinct CDR3 sequences, roughly two fifths found once. Germline lookup yields CDR1 SGHTA and CDR2 FQGNSA. After removal of 4 bases from V and 4 bases from J, the junction contained 7 bases not matched to a gene. The CDR3 totals 15 residues. Orbital computed tomography and thyroid ultrasound, along with TRAb, serum thyroxine and clinical symptoms, underpinned diagnosis. There are many counts of this clonotype. Its antigen is not known. Regarding the study as a whole: Among thyroid clonotypes expanded above 0.001 frequency, most also appeared in blood.

The receptor comes from an adult man with Graves' hyperthyroidism. Sequences were obtained from peripheral blood or thyroid tissue (not recorded which). The V and J genes are TRBV7-2 and TRBJ2-7; 10 bases agree with TRBD2. The CDR3 sequence is CASSSATSGIYEQYF. The CDR3 DNA sequence: TGTGCCAGCAGCTCAGCTACTAGCGGGATTTACGAGCAGTACTTC.